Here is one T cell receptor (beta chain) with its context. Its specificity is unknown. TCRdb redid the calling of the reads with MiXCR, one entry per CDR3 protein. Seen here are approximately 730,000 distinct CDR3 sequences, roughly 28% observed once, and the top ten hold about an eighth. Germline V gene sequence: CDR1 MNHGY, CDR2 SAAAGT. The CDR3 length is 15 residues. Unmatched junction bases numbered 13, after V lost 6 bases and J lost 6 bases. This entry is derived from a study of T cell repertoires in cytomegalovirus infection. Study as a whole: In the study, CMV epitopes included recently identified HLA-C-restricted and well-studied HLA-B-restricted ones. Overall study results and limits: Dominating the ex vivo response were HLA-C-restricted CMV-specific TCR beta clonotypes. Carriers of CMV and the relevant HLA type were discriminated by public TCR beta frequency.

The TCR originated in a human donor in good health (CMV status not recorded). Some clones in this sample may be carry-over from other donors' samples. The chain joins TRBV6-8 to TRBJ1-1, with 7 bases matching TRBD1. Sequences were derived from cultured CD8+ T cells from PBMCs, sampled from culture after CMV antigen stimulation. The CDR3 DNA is TGTGCCAGCAGCCCCAGTGCACAGGGGAGGGCTGAAGCTTTCTTT. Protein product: CASSPSAQGRAEAFF.